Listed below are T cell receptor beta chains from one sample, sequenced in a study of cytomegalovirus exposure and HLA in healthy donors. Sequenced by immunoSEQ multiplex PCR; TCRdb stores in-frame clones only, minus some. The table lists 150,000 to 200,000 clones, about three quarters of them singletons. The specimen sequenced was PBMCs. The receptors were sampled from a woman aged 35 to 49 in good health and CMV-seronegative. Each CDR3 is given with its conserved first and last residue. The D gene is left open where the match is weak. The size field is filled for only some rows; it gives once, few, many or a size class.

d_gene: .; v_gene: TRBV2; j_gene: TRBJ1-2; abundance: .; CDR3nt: TGTGCCAGCAGTGAAGCGCACCAGAGGGTGGGGACTGAGTATGGCTACACCTTC; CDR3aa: CASSEAHQRVGTEYGYTF
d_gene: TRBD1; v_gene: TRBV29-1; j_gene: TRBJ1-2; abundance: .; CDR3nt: TGCAGCGTTGAAGCCCCGGGAGGGGGCGGCTACACCTTC; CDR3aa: CSVEAPGGGGYTF
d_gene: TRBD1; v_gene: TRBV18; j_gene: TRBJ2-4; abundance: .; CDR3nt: TGTGCCAGCTCACCTTGGACAGGGGGCGCCAAAAACATTCAGTACTTC; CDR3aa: CASSPWTGGAKNIQYF
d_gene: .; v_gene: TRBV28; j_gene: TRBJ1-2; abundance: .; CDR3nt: TGTGCCAGCAGTTTAATGGAGGGCCTCTATGGCTACACCTTC; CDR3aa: CASSLMEGLYGYTF
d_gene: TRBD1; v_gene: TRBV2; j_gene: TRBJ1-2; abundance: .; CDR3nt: TGTGCCAGCAGGAAACAGGGGGATGTCGGCTACACCTTC; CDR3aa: CASRKQGDVGYTF
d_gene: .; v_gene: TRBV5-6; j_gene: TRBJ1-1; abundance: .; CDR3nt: TGTGCCAGCAGCTTGAGTCCAGGAAATACTGAAGCTTTCTTT; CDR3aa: CASSLSPGNTEAFF
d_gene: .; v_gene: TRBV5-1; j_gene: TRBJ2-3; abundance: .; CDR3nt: TGCGCCAGCAGCTTTTTGTCTAGGGGCGATACGCAGTATTTT; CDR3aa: CASSFLSRGDTQYF
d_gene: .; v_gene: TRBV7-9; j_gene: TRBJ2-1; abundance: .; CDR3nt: TGTGCCAGCAGCTTAGCGCTGACGGGTGAGCAGTTCTTC; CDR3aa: CASSLALTGEQFF
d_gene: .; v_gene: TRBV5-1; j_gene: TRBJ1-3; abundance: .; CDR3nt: TGCGCCAGCAGCCAAACAGGGATGAACTCTGGAAACACCATATATTTT; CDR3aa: CASSQTGMNSGNTIYF
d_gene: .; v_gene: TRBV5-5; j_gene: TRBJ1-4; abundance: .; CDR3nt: TGTGCCAGCAGCTCGGTGGAGGTAGTCGGGGAAAAACTGTTTTTT; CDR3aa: CASSSVEVVGEKLFF
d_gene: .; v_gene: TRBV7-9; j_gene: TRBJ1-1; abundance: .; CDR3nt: TGTTCCAGCAGCGACAGTAGCACTGAAGCTTTCTTT; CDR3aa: CSSSDSSTEAFF
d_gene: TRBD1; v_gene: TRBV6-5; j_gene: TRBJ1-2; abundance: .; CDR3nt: TGTGCCAGTGGACAGGCCGGGGCTAACTATGGCTACACCTTC; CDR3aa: CASGQAGANYGYTF
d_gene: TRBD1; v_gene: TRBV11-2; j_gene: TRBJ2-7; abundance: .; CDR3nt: TGTGCCAGCGATACTGGACAGGGAGAATTCTACGAGCAGTACTTC; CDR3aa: CASDTGQGEFYEQYF
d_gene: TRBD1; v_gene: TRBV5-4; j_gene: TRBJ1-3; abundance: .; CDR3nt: TGTGCCAGCAGCTTGGACGGGACAGGGGGTGGAAACACCATATATTTT; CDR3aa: CASSLDGTGGGNTIYF
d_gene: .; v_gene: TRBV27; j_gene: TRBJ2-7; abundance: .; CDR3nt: TGTGCCAGCAGTTTAGGGCAGGGCAACTACGAGCAGTACTTC; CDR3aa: CASSLGQGNYEQYF
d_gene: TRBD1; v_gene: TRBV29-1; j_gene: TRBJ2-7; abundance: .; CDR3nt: TGCAGCGTTGGGGGGGACAGGGCGGCCAACGAGCAGTACTTC; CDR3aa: CSVGGDRAANEQYF
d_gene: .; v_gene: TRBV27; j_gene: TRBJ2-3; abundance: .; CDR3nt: TGTGCCAGCAGTCCCTTCGAGGTTTCGGAAGATACGCAGTATTTT; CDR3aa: CASSPFEVSEDTQYF
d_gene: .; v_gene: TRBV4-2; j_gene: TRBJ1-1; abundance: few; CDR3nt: TGTGCCAGCAGTCCCTCCCTTCAGGGAGCTTTCTTT; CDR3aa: CASSPSLQGAFF
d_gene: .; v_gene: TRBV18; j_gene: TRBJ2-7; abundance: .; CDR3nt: TGTGCCAGCTCATCGGATACCGGACACTCCTACGAGCAGTACTTC; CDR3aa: CASSSDTGHSYEQYF
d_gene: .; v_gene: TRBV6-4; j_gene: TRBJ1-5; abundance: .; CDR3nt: TGTGCCAGCAGTGGACAGGCCAATCAGCCCCAGCATTTT; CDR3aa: CASSGQANQPQHF
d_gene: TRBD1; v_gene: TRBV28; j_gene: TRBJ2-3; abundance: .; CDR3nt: TGTGCCAGCCGGGACAGGGTCACAGATACGCAGTATTTT; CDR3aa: CASRDRVTDTQYF
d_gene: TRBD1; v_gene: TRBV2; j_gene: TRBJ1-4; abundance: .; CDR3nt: TGTGCCAGCTTTCACACAGGGGGCGGGATCGCCACTAATGAAAAACTGTTTTTT; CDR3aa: CASFHTGGGIATNEKLFF
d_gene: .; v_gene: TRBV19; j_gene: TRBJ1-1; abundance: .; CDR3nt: TGTGCCAGTAGTATACGGGACAACCGACGTGAAGCTTTCTTT; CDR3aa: CASSIRDNRREAFF
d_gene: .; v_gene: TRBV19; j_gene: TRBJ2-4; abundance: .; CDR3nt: TGTGCCAGTAGTACAGTAGCCAAAAACATTCAGTACTTC; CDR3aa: CASSTVAKNIQYF
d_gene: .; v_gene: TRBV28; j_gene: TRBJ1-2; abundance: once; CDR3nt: TGTGCCAGCAAGTTAAGGGGCAGCTATGGCTACACCTTC; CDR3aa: CASKLRGSYGYTF
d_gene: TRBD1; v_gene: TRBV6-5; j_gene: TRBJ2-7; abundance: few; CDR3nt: TGTGCCAGCAGTCCAGCAGGGGGACAGGGGACCAACTTC; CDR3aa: CASSPAGGQGTNF
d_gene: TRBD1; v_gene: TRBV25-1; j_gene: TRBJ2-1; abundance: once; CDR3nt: TGTGCCAGCCGACAGGGGGCTAGGAATGAGCAGTTCTTC; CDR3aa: CASRQGARNEQFF
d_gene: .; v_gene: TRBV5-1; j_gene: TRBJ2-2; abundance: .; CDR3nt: TGCGCCAGCAGCTTGGCCGTGACAGACACCGGGGAGCTGTTTTTT; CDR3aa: CASSLAVTDTGELFF
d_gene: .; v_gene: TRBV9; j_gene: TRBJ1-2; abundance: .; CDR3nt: TGTGCCAGCAGCGGCCAGGGACATATGGTCTTTGGCTACACCTTC; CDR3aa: CASSGQGHMVFGYTF
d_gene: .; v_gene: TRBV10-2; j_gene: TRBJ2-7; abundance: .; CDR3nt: TGCGCCAGCAGTGATCAGGAATCGGGATACGAGCAGTACTTC; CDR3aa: CASSDQESGYEQYF
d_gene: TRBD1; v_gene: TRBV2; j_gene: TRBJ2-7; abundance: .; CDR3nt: TGTGCCAGCAGTGTAGTTCGGGACAGGGGCTCCTACGAGCAGTACTTC; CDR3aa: CASSVVRDRGSYEQYF
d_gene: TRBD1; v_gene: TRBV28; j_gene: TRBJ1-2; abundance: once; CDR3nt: TGTGCCAGCAGTCCCTATAAGGACAGGAACTATGGCTACACCTTC; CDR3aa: CASSPYKDRNYGYTF
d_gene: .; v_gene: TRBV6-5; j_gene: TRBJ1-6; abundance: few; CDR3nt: TGTGCCAGCGCGATTGTCCGAAATTCACCCCTCCACTTT; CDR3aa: CASAIVRNSPLHF
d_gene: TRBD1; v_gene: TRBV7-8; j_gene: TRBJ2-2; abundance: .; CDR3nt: TGTGCCAGCAGCGAGACAGGGGGGACTATCACCGGGGAGCTGTTTTTT; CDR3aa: CASSETGGTITGELFF
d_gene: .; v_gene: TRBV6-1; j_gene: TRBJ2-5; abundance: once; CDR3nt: TGTGCCAGCAGTGAAGCGAGAGGGAACCAAGAGACCCAGTACTTC; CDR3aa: CASSEARGNQETQYF
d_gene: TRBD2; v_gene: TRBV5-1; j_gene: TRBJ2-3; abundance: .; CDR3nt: TGCGCCAGCAGCTTGGTGGCGGGAGGGCCCGATACGCAGTATTTT; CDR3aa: CASSLVAGGPDTQYF
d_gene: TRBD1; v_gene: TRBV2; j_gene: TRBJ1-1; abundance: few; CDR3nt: TGTGCCAGCCTCGGGGACAGGATGGTGAACACTGAAGCTTTCTTT; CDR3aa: CASLGDRMVNTEAFF
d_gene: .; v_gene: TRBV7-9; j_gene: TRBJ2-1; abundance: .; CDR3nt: TGTGCCAGCTTAGGGGGATCCAATGAGCAGTTCTTC; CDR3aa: CASLGGSNEQFF
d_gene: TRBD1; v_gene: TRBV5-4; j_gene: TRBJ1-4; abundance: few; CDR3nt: TGTGCCAGCAGCTCCTGGACAGGGCCTAATGAAAAACTGTTTTTT; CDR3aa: CASSSWTGPNEKLFF
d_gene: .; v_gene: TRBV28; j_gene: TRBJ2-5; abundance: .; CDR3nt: TGTGCCAGCAGTCCCGGGACAACCTATCAAGAGACCCAGTACTTC; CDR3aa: CASSPGTTYQETQYF
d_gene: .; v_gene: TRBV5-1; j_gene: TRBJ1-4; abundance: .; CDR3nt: TGCGCCAGCAGCTTGGATCGGGGGGCCCTTGAAAAACTGTTTTTT; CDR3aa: CASSLDRGALEKLFF
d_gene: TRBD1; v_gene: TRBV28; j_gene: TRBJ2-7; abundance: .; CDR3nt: TGTGCCAGCATCTCCTCAGGGGGCGCGGGGCAGTACTTC; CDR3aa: CASISSGGAGQYF
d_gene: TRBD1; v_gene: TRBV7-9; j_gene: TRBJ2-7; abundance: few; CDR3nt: TGTGCCAGCAGCCGACAGGGTTCCTACGAGCAGTACTTC; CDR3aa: CASSRQGSYEQYF
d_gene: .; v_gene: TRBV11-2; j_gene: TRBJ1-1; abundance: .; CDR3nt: TGTGCCAGCAGCTTGGGGGGTTTGAACACTGAAGCTTTCTTT; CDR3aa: CASSLGGLNTEAFF
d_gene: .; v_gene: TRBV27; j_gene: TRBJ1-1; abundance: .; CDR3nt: TGTGCCAGCAGTCCCGGACAGTTAGGGAACACTGAAGCTTTCTTT; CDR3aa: CASSPGQLGNTEAFF
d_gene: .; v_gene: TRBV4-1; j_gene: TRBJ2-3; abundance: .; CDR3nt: TGCGCCAGCAACGGGGTTGGCACAGATACGCAGTATTTT; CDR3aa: CASNGVGTDTQYF
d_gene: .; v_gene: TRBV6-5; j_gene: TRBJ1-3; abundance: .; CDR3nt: TGTGCCAGCAGTTACCGCCTTCCGAGCTCTGGAAACACCATATATTTT; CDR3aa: CASSYRLPSSGNTIYF
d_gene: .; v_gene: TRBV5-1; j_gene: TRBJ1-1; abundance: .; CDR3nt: TGCGCCAGCAGCTTGGATTCTAGGGCTTTCTTT; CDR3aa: CASSLDSRAFF
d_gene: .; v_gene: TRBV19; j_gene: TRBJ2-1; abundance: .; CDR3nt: TGTGCCAGTAGTATCAGAACCTCTTACAATGAGCAGTTCTTC; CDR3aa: CASSIRTSYNEQFF
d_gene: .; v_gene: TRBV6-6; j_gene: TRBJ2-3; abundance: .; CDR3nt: TGTGCCAGCAGTTACTCCGGGGGATCAACAGATACGCAGTATTTT; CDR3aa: CASSYSGGSTDTQYF